This section outlines one T cell receptor beta chain sequence together with its context. TCRdb keeps only in-frame clones here, not all; method: immunoSEQ multiplex PCR. The profile shows roughly 2,500,000 clones, more than 85% of them singletons. This entry comes from a study of shared clonotypes between healthy human individuals. Germline V gene data show CDR1 as GTSNPN and CDR2 as SVGIG (reference sequence). The CDR3 length is 12 residues. Trimming left V 2 bases short and J 2 bases short, with 6 bases between. Sequencing was carried out using naive CD4+ T cells from PBMCs. Stated subset: CD45RA+ positively selected. The TCR was taken from a man aged 18 to 29 in good health. Some clones in this sample may be carry-over from other donors' samples. The rearrangement links TRBV30 to TRBJ1-2; D not certain. DNA of the CDR3: TGTGCCTGGAGTATGCGAAACTATGGCTACACCTTC. This codes for CAWSMRNYGYTF. The variable domain in full, with the rest retrieved from reference TRBV30 and TRBJ1-2, is SQTIHQWPATLVQPVGSPLSLECTVEGTSNPNLYWYRQAAGRGLQLLFYSVGIGQISSEVPQNLSASRPQDRQFILSSKKLLLSDSGFYLCAWSMRNYGYTFGSGTRLTVV.